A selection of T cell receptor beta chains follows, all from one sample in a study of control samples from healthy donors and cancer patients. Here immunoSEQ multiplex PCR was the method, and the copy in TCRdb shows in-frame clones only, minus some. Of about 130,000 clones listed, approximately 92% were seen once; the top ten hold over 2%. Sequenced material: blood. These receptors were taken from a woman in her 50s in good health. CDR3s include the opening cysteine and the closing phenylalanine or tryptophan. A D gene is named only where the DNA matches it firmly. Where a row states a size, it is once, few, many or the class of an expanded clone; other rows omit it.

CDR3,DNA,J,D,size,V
CASNTGGPNSPLHF,TGTGCCAGCAACACGGGGGGGCCCAATTCACCCCTCCACTTT,TRBJ1-6,.,once,TRBV6-5
CASSIAVRGGGPQHF,TGTGCCAGTAGTATAGCGGTTCGTGGCGGGGGGCCCCAGCATTTT,TRBJ1-5,.,.,TRBV19
CASNGQGGLRYGYTF,TGTGCCAGCAACGGGCAGGGGGGTCTGCGCTATGGCTACACCTTC,TRBJ1-2,TRBD1,.,TRBV28
CASSQKASGRTDTQYF,TGCGCCAGCAGTCAAAAGGCTAGCGGGAGGACAGATACGCAGTATTTT,TRBJ2-3,TRBD2,once,TRBV23-1
CASSPDRLSSPLHF,TGTGCCAGCAGTCCAGACAGGTTGAGTTCACCCCTCCACTTT,TRBJ1-6,.,.,TRBV2
CASSGALGAIAKNIQYF,TGTGCCAGCAGTGGCGCCTTGGGGGCGATAGCCAAAAACATTCAGTACTTC,TRBJ2-4,.,.,TRBV6-4
CASSSNDRVYGYTF,TGTGCCAGCAGCTCCAACGACAGGGTCTATGGCTACACCTTC,TRBJ1-2,TRBD1,.,TRBV6-5
CASSPTGGTVNYGYTF,TGTGCCAGCTCACCCACCGGAGGGACAGTGAACTATGGCTACACCTTC,TRBJ1-2,TRBD1,.,TRBV18
CASSPRPGTGGTEAFF,TGTGCCAGCAGCCCACGTCCCGGGACAGGGGGCACTGAAGCTTTCTTT,TRBJ1-1,TRBD1,.,TRBV9
CASRYDRNSPLHF,TGTGCCAGCAGATATGACAGAAATTCACCCCTCCACTTT,TRBJ1-6,.,.,TRBV7-6
CASSPKTGTLDTEAFF,TGTGCCAGCAGTCCAAAAACCGGGACATTGGACACTGAAGCTTTCTTT,TRBJ1-1,.,.,TRBV6-4
CASSPDTGGITDTQYF,TGTGCCAGCAGCCCCGACACAGGGGGGATTACAGATACGCAGTATTTT,TRBJ2-3,TRBD1,.,TRBV11-1
CASSLWGEGNQPQHF,TGTGCCAGCAGTCTCTGGGGGGAAGGGAATCAGCCCCAGCATTTT,TRBJ1-5,.,many,TRBV5-5
CARSLANLNEQFF,TGTGCCAGAAGCTTGGCAAACCTCAATGAGCAGTTCTTC,TRBJ2-1,.,.,TRBV5-3
CASSVSRTGTEAFF,TGTGCCAGCAGTGTATCACGGACAGGGACTGAAGCTTTCTTT,TRBJ1-1,TRBD1,.,TRBV2
CASSAGTGYTF,TGTGCCAGCAGTGCCGGGACTGGCTACACCTTC,TRBJ1-2,.,.,TRBV12-3/TRBV12-4
CASSSGVTDTQYF,TGTGCCAGCAGCTCAGGGGTTACAGATACGCAGTATTTT,TRBJ2-3,.,.,TRBV7-2
CSVEDQGRTEAFF,TGCAGCGTTGAAGATCAGGGCAGAACTGAAGCTTTCTTT,TRBJ1-1,.,once,TRBV29-1
CASSGGLAIYNEQFF,TGTGCCAGCAGCGGGGGACTAGCCATCTACAATGAGCAGTTCTTC,TRBJ2-1,TRBD2,.,TRBV9
CASQVSNQPQHF,TGTGCCTCACAGGTCAGCAATCAGCCCCAGCATTTT,TRBJ1-5,.,.,TRBV30
CASSQDYGGPYGYTF,TGTGCCAGCAGCCAAGATTACGGAGGGCCCTATGGCTACACCTTC,TRBJ1-2,.,.,TRBV3-1/TRBV3-2
CATGMPGVETQYF,TGTGCCACCGGCATGCCGGGGGTAGAGACCCAGTACTTC,TRBJ2-5,.,.,TRBV24-1
CASFPLRTSGSTDTQYF,TGTGCCAGCTTTCCACTTCGGACTAGCGGGAGCACAGATACGCAGTATTTT,TRBJ2-3,TRBD2,.,TRBV7-8
CASSLIGDRSYEQYF,TGCGCCAGCAGCTTGATCGGCGACAGATCCTACGAGCAGTACTTC,TRBJ2-7,.,.,TRBV5-1
CSVLHPVAGELFF,TGCAGCGTCCTCCATCCCGTCGCCGGGGAGCTGTTTTTT,TRBJ2-2,.,.,TRBV29-1
CASSESSSGYAYNEQFF,TGCGCCAGCAGTGAGTCGAGTAGCGGGTACGCCTACAATGAGCAGTTCTTC,TRBJ2-1,TRBD2,.,TRBV10-2
CASNSGNQGPEAFF,TGTGCCAGCAATAGTGGGAACCAGGGACCTGAAGCTTTCTTT,TRBJ1-1,.,once,TRBV2
CASSPGTGGGETQYF,TGTGCCAGTAGCCCCGGGACAGGGGGTGGAGAGACCCAGTACTTC,TRBJ2-5,TRBD1,.,TRBV19
CASSLPNTEAFF,TGTGCCAGCAGTTTACCGAACACTGAAGCTTTCTTT,TRBJ1-1,.,.,TRBV27
CASSLLVGNQPQHF,TGTGCCAGCAGTCTACTAGTGGGCAATCAGCCCCAGCATTTT,TRBJ1-5,.,.,TRBV28
CASSPGVYNEQFF,TGTGCCAGCAGCCCCGGAGTATACAATGAGCAGTTCTTC,TRBJ2-1,.,.,TRBV7-8
CASRGSWYEQYF,TGTGCCAGCAGGGGCTCCTGGTACGAGCAGTACTTC,TRBJ2-7,.,.,TRBV2
CASRKSGTGTTYEQYF,TGTGCCAGTAGGAAATCAGGGACAGGGACGACCTACGAGCAGTACTTC,TRBJ2-7,TRBD1,.,TRBV19
CASSSDRGRKETQYF,TGTGCCAGCTCATCCGACAGGGGGCGAAAGGAGACCCAGTACTTC,TRBJ2-5,TRBD1,.,TRBV18
CASSFPGGMGTGELFF,TGTGCCAGCAGCTTTCCAGGGGGTATGGGGACCGGGGAGCTGTTTTTT,TRBJ2-2,TRBD1,few,TRBV7-2
CASRLGENEQFF,TGTGCCAGCAGACTCGGGGAGAATGAGCAGTTCTTC,TRBJ2-1,.,once,TRBV6-6
CATSRSWYGYTF,TGTGCCACCAGTCGCAGCTGGTATGGCTACACCTTC,TRBJ1-2,.,.,TRBV24-1
CASSHRGGLYNEQFF,TGTGCCAGCAGCCATCGCGGGGGGCTATACAATGAGCAGTTCTTC,TRBJ2-1,TRBD2,.,TRBV14
CASSQALEASGYEQYF,TGTGCCAGCAGCCAAGCTTTGGAGGCTAGCGGGTACGAGCAGTACTTC,TRBJ2-7,TRBD2,.,TRBV4-2
CASSEALLGPYEQYF,TGTGCCAGCAGTGAAGCGCTTCTGGGGCCGTACGAGCAGTACTTC,TRBJ2-7,.,.,TRBV2
CASSLQKAGLAGRGDTQYF,TGTGCCAGCAGCCTACAAAAGGCGGGCCTAGCGGGGAGAGGGGATACGCAGTATTTT,TRBJ2-3,.,.,TRBV21-1
CASTPQGKGEKLFF,TGCGCCAGCACCCCACAGGGGAAAGGGGAAAAACTGTTTTTT,TRBJ1-4,TRBD1,.,TRBV10-2
CASSLGTGNTEKLFF,TGTGCCAGCAGCCTAGGGACAGGGAATACTGAAAAACTGTTTTTT,TRBJ1-4,TRBD1,.,TRBV7-9
CASSLAGEPDTQYF,TGTGCCAGCAGCTTGGCAGGGGAACCTGATACGCAGTATTTT,TRBJ2-3,.,.,TRBV5-4
CATSDRGQPQHF,TGTGCCACCAGTGATAGGGGGCAGCCCCAGCATTTT,TRBJ1-5,.,.,TRBV24-1
CASSLRSWGYTF,TGTGCCAGCAGTCTAAGATCGTGGGGCTACACCTTC,TRBJ1-2,.,.,TRBV28
CASSPRGPHSYEQYF,TGTGCCAGCAGCCCCAGGGGCCCCCACTCTTACGAGCAGTACTTC,TRBJ2-7,.,once,TRBV7-8
CASRRTGPTYGYTF,TGTGCCAGCAGGCGGACAGGGCCTACCTATGGCTACACCTTC,TRBJ1-2,TRBD1,.,TRBV5-8
CASSNVGGVAFF,TGTGCCAGTAGTAATGTCGGAGGAGTAGCTTTCTTT,TRBJ1-1,.,.,TRBV19
CASSLVTGKNGYTF,TGTGCCAGCAGCTTAGTAACAGGGAAGAATGGCTACACCTTC,TRBJ1-2,.,.,TRBV7-2
CAISEAANTEAFF,TGTGCCATCAGTGAGGCAGCCAACACTGAAGCTTTCTTT,TRBJ1-1,.,.,TRBV10-3
CSVDGTNYGYTF,TGCAGCGTTGACGGAACTAACTATGGCTACACCTTC,TRBJ1-2,.,.,TRBV29-1
CASSEEVGRAEAFF,TGTGCCAGCAGTGAAGAGGTAGGCAGGGCTGAAGCTTTCTTT,TRBJ1-1,.,.,TRBV6-1
CASSQDGDSKETQYF,TGTGCCAGCAGCCAAGATGGGGACAGTAAAGAGACCCAGTACTTC,TRBJ2-5,TRBD1,.,TRBV14
CAREVGAGGTEAFF,TGTGCCCGCGAAGTAGGGGCCGGGGGCACTGAAGCTTTCTTT,TRBJ1-1,.,.,TRBV30
CASSPQTGHEQFF,TGTGCCAGCTCACCACAGACCGGACATGAGCAGTTCTTC,TRBJ2-1,.,once,TRBV18
CASSLTPNGANEQFF,TGCGCCAGCAGCTTGACCCCAAATGGTGCCAATGAGCAGTTCTTC,TRBJ2-1,.,.,TRBV5-1
CASSRDREGNTIYF,TGTGCCAGCAGTAGAGACAGAGAGGGAAACACCATATATTTT,TRBJ1-3,.,.,TRBV6-2/TRBV6-3